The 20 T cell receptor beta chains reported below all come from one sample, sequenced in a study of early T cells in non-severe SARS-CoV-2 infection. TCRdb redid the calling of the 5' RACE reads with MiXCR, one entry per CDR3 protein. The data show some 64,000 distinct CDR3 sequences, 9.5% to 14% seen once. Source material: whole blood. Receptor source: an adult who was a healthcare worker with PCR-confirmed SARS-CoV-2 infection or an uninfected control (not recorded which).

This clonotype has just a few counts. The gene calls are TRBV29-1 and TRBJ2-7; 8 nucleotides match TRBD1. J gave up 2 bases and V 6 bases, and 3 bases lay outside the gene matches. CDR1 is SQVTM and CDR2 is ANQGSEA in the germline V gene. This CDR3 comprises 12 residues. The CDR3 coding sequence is TGCAGCGTGACAGGGGATCCCTACGAGCAGTACTTC. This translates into CSVTGDPYEQYF.

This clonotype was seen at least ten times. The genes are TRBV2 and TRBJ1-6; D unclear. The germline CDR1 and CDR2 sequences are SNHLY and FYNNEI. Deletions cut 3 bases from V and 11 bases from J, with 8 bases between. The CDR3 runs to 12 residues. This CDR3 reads CASSDPFTPLHF. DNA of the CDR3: TGTGCCAGCAGTGATCCCTTTACACCCCTCCACTTT. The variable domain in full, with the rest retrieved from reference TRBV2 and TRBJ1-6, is EPEVTQTPSHQVTQMGQEVILRCVPISNHLYFYWYRQILGQKVEFLVSFYNNEISEKSEIFDDQFSVERPDGSNFTLKIRSTKLEDSAMYFCASSDPFTPLHFGNGTRLTVT.

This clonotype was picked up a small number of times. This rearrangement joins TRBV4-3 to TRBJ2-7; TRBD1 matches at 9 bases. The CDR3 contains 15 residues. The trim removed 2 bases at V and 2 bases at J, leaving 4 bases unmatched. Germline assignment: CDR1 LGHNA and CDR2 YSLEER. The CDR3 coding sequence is TGCGCCAGCAGCCAACGGGACAGGGAGACCTACGAGCAGTACTTC. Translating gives CASSQRDRETYEQYF.

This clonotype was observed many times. CDR3 coding DNA: TGTGCCAGCGCGGGGACCTCCTACGAGCAGTACTTC. It codes for CASAGTSYEQYF. The chain joins TRBV11-2 to TRBJ2-7; a possible D gene is TRBD2 (6 bases). This CDR3 comprises 12 residues. Germline lookup yields CDR1 SGHAT and CDR2 FQNNGV. The V end lost 8 bases, the J end lost 0 bases, and 8 bases lay between the germline ends.

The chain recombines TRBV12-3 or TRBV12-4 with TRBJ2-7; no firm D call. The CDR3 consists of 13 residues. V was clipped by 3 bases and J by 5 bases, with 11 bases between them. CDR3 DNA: TGTGCCAGCAGTTTTTTCCCTGCAAACGAGCAGTACTTC. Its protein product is CASSFFPANEQYF.

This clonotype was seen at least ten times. CDR3 sequence (DNA): TGTGCCAGCTCACCAGGGGGGCGCGGTCAGCCCCAGCATTTT. Protein product: CASSPGGRGQPQHF. The V and J genes are TRBV18 and TRBJ1-5; TRBD1 is a possible D gene (6 bases). Germline assignment: CDR1 KGHSH and CDR2 LQKENI. The CDR3 has 14 residues. The V end was cut by 2 bases, the J end by 6 bases, with 11 bases between.

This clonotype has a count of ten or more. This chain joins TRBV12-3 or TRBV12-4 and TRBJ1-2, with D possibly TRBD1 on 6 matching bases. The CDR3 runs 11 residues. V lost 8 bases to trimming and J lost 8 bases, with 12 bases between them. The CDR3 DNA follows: TGTGCCAGCGCCGGGGGCGAGGGCTACACCTTC. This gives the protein CASAGGEGYTF.

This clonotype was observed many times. CDR3 region: CASEGAADTQYF. The CDR3, as DNA: TGTGCCAGCGAGGGGGCGGCAGATACGCAGTATTTT. V and J are TRBV6-2 or TRBV6-3 and TRBJ2-3; 7 nucleotides line up with TRBD1. This CDR3 comprises 12 residues. J lost 4 bases, V lost 8 bases, and 3 bases had no gene match. Germline values: CDR1 MNHEY, CDR2 SVGEGT.

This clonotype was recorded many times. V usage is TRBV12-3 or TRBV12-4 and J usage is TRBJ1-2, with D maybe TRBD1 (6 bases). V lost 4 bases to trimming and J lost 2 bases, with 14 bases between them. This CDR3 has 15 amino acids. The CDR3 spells CASSSDRWGNYGYTF. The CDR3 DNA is TGTGCCAGCAGTTCGGACAGATGGGGGAACTATGGCTACACCTTC.

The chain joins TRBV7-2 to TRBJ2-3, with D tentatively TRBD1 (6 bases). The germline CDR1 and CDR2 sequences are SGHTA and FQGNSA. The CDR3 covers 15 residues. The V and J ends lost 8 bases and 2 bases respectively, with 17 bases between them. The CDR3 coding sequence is TGTGCCAGCGGGCACCCCACAGGGACCACAGATACGCAGTATTTT. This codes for CASGHPTGTTDTQYF.

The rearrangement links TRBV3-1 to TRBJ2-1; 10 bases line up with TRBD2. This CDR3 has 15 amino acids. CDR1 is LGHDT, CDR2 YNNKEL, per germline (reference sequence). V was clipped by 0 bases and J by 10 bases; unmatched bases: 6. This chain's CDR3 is CASSQDSLAGREQFF. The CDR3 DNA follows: TGTGCCAGCAGCCAAGATTCACTAGCGGGGAGAGAGCAGTTCTTC.

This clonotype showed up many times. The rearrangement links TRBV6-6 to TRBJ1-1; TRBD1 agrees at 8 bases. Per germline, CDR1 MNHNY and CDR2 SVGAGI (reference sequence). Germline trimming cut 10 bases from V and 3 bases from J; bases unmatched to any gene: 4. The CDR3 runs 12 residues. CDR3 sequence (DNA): TGTGCCACCCACAGGGGGTACACTGAAGCTTTCTTT. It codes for CATHRGYTEAFF.

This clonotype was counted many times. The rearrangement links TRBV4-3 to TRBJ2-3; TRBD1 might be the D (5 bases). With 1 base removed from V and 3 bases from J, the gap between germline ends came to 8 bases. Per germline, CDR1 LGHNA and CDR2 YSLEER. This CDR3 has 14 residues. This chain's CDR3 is CASSQGRQTDTQYF. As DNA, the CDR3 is TGCGCCAGCAGCCAAGGCCGACAGACAGATACGCAGTATTTT.

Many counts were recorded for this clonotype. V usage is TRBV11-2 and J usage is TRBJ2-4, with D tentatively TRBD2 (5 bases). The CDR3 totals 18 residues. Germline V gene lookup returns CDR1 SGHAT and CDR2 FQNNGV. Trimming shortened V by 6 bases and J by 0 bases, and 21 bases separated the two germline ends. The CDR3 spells CASSPLRVRLVAKNIQYF. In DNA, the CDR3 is TGTGCCAGCAGTCCTCTGAGGGTCCGTTTAGTAGCCAAAAACATTCAGTACTTC.

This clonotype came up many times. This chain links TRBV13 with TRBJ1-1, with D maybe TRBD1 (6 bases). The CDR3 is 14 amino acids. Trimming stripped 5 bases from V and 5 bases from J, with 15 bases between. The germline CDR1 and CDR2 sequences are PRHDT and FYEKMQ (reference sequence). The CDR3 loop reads CASSRRGPGTEAFF. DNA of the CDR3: TGTGCCAGCAGCCGACGGGGGCCAGGGACTGAAGCTTTCTTT.

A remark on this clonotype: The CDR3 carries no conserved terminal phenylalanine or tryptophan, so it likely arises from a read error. CDR3 sequence: CASSVGSGAYGYTV. The CDR3 nucleotides are TGTGCCAGCAGCGTAGGGTCCGGGGCCTATGGCTACACCGTC. The V call is TRBV9, the J call TRBJ1-2, with D perhaps TRBD1 (5 bases). Germline V gene lookup returns CDR1 SGDLS and CDR2 YYNGEE. CDR3 length equals 14 residues. Trimming left V 0 bases short and J 4 bases short, with 10 bases between.

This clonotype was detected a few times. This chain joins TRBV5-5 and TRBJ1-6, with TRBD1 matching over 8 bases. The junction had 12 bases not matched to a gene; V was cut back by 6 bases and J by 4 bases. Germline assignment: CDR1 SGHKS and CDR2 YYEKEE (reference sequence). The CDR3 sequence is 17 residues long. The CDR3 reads CASTPGPGGGYNSPLHF. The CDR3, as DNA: TGTGCCAGCACGCCTGGGCCAGGGGGCGGTTATAATTCACCCCTCCACTTT.

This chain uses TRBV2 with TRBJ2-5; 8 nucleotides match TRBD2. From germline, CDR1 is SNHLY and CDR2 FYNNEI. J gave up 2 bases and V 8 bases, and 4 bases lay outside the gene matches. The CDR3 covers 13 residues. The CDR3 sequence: CASATSEQETQYF. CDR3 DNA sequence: TGTGCCAGCGCGACTAGCGAACAAGAGACCCAGTACTTC.

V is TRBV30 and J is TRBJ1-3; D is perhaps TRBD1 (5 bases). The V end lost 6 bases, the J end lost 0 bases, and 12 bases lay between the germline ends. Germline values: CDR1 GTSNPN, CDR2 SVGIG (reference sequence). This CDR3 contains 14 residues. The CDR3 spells CACTGRLSGNTIYF. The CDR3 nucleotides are TGTGCCTGCACGGGACGGCTCTCTGGAAACACCATATATTTT.

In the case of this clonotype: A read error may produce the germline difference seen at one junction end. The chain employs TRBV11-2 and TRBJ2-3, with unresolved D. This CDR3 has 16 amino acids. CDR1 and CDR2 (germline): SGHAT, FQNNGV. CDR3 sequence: CANSLRFNFNTDTQYF. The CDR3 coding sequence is TGTGCCAACAGCCTACGCTTCAATTTCAACACAGATACGCAGTATTTT.